This TCR beta chain was recovered during a study of T cell responses to AZD1222 COVID-19 vaccine. Whole-study findings and limits: Vaccine-associated CD4 TCRs ranged over spike, dominating at 160-218 and 743-854. Donors were chiefly white British, with a greater number of females, and clonal diversity was perhaps underestimated.

V lost 6 bases to trimming and J lost 4 bases, with 18 bases between them. Germline V gene lookup returns CDR1 LNHDA and CDR2 SQIVND (reference sequence). CDR3 length equals 15 residues. Profiled with immunoSEQ multiplex PCR; TCRdb holds only in-frame clones, not every one. The table lists 140,000 to 150,000 clones, more than 70% of them singletons. As regards this clone: What it recognizes is unknown.

Second-dose intervals of approximately 4 or approximately 12 weeks were pooled. The sample was peripheral blood, taken 28 days after the second AZD1222 dose. This TCR came from an adult who received the AZD1222 COVID-19 vaccine. The genes are TRBV19 and TRBJ1-1; TRBD1 might be the D (5 bases). The CDR3 DNA sequence: TGTGCCAGTAGGGCTTCAGGGTTCCTGAGCACTGAAGCTTTCTTT. Translated, it gives CASRASGFLSTEAFF.